Below are 2 T cell receptor beta chains sequenced from a single sample in a study of cytomegalovirus exposure and HLA in healthy donors. Sequencing was performed with immunoSEQ multiplex PCR; in TCRdb, only in-frame clones are kept and a portion is missing. Of 300,000 to 350,000 clones in the sample, over 75% were seen once. The material sequenced was PBMCs. Receptors originate from a man under 40 in good health and CMV-seronegative.

The CDR3 DNA is TGTGCCAGCAGCTTTGGGACAGCCTCCTACGAGCAGTACTTC. Amino acids: CASSFGTASYEQYF. This chain uses TRBV6-5 with TRBJ2-7; 7 bases fit TRBD1. Germline trimming cut 6 bases from V and 0 bases from J; bases unmatched to any gene: 5. The CDR3 extends over 14 amino acids. The germline CDR1 and CDR2 sequences are MNHEY and SVGAGI.

The chain couples TRBV5-1 to TRBJ1-2; D is perhaps TRBD1 (6 bases). V lost 4 bases and J 0 bases, leaving 10 bases between the germline ends. CDR1 and CDR2 from the germline V gene are SGHRS and YFSETQ. The CDR3 is made up of 14 amino acids. CDR3 in DNA: TGCGCCAGCAGCAGGGACACTGCTAACTATGGCTACACCTTC. It codes for CASSRDTANYGYTF.